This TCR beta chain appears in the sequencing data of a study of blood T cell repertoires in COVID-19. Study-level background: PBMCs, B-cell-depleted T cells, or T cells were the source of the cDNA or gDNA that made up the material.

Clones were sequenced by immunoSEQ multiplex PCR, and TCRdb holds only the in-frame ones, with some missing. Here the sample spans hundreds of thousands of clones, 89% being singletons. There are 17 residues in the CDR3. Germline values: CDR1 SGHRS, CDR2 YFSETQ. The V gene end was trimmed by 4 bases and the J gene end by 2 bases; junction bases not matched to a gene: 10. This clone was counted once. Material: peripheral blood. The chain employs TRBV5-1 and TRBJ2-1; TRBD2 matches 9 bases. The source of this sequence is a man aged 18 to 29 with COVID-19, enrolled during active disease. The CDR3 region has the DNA TGCGCCAGCAGCCTTAGCGGGGGCCCCTATACCTACAATGAGCAGTTCTTC. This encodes CASSLSGGPYTYNEQFF. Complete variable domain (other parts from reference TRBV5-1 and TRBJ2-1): KAGVTQTPRYLIKTRGQQVTLSCSPISGHRSVSWYQQTPGQGLQFLFEYFSETQRNKGNFPGRFSGRQFSNSRSEMNVSTLELGDSALYLCASSLSGGPYTYNEQFFGPGTRLTVL.